The clone carrying this T cell receptor beta chain was counted at least ten times. No antigen is known for it. These data are taken from a study of T-cell reconstitution after alpha-beta-depleted transplantation in children. General study points: Alpha-beta T cells about two months after transplant reportedly derived from several hundred expanded graft clones.

Trimming removed 2 bases from V and 5 bases from J, with 12 bases in between. CDR1 is LNHDA and CDR2 is SQIVND in the germline V gene (reference sequence). The CDR3 is 14 amino acids. Unique molecular identifiers were used in preparing the TCRbeta library. MiXCR, applied by TCRdb to the PCR reads, yields one record per CDR3 protein. The data hold roughly 300,000 distinct CDR3 sequences, with under 14% observed a single time. Sample: peripheral blood, taken 180 days after TCRalphabeta/CD19-depleted stem cell transplant. The chain is built from TRBV19 and TRBJ2-5; no firm D call. The sequence was collected from a male patient under 10 years old who had a stem cell transplant for chronic granulomatous disease, so the T cells may come from the graft donor. The CDR3 protein is CASSISGSTETQYF. The CDR3 DNA follows: TGTGCCAGTAGTATATCCGGATCCACGGAGACCCAGTACTTC.